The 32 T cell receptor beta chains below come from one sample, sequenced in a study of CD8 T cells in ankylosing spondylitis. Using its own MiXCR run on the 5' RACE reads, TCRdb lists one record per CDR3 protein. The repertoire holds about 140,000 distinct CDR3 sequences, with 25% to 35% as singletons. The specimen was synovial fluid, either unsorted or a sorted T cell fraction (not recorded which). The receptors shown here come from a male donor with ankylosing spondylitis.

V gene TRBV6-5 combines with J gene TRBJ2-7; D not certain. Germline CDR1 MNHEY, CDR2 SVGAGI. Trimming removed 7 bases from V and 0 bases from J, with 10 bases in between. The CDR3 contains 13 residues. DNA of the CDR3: TGTGCCAGCACTTTAGAGCCCTCCTACGAGCAGTACTTC. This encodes CASTLEPSYEQYF.

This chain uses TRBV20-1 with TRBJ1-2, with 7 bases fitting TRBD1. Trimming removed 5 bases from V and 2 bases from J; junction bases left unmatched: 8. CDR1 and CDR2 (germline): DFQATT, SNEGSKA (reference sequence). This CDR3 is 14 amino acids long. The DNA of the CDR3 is TGCAGTGCTCCCGGGACAGCCAAGAACTATGGCTACACCTTC. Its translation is CSAPGTAKNYGYTF.

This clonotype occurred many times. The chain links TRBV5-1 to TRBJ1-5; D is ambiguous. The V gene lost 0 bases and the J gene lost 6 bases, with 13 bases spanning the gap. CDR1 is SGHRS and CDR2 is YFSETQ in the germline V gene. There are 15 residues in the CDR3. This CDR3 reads CASSLGHSTSQPQHF. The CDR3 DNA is TGCGCCAGCAGCTTGGGGCACAGTACGAGTCAGCCCCAGCATTTT. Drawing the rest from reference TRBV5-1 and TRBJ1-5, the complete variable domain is KAGVTQTPRYLIKTRGQQVTLSCSPISGHRSVSWYQQTPGQGLQFLFEYFSETQRNKGNFPGRFSGRQFSNSRSEMNVSTLELGDSALYLCASSLGHSTSQPQHFGDGTRLSIL.

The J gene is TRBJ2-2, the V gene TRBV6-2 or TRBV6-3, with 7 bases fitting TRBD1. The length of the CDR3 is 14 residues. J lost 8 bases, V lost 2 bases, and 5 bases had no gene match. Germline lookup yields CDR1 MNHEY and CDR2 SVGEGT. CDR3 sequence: CASSYPTGSGELFF. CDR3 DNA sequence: TGTGCCAGCAGTTACCCGACAGGGTCGGGGGAGCTGTTTTTT.

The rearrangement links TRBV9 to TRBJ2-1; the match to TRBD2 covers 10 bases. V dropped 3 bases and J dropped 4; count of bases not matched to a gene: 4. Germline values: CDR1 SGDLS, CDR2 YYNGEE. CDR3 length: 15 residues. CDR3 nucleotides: TGTGCCAGCAGCGGGGGACTAGCGATGTACAATGAGCAGTTCTTC. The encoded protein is CASSGGLAMYNEQFF. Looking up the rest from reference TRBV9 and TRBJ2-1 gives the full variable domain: DSGVTQTPKHLITATGQRVTLRCSPRSGDLSVYWYQQSLDQGLQFLIQYYNGEERAKGNILERFSAQQFPDLHSELNLSSLELGDSALYFCASSGGLAMYNEQFFGPGTRLTVL.

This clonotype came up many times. CDR3 coding DNA: TGCAGTGCAGGGGTACCAGACACAGATACGCAGTATTTT. This codes for CSAGVPDTDTQYF. The chain combines TRBV20-1 with TRBJ2-3, with D perhaps TRBD1 (5 bases). The CDR3 contains 13 residues. V lost 6 bases, J lost 2 bases, and 12 bases lay in between. CDR1 and CDR2 (germline): DFQATT, SNEGSKA (reference sequence).

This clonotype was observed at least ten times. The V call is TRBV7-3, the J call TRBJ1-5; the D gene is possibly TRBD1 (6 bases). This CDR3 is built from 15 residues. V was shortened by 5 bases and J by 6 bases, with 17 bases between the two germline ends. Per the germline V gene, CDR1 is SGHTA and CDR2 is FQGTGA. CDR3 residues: CASSPGGGSPQPQHF. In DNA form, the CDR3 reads TGTGCCAGCAGCCCAGGAGGGGGTTCGCCTCAGCCCCAGCATTTT.

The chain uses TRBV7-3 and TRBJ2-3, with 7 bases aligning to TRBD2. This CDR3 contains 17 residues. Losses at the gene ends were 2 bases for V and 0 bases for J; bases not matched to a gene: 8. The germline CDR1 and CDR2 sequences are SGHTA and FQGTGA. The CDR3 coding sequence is TGTGCCAGCAGCTTAGGACCAGCGGGAACCAGCACAGATACGCAGTATTTT. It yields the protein CASSLGPAGTSTDTQYF.

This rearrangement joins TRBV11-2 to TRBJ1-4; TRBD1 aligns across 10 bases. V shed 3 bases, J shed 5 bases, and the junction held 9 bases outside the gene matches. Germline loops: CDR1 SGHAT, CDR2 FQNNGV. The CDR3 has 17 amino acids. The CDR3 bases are TGTGCCAGCAGCTTCCTGGGGACAGGGGAGATAAATGAAAAACTGTTTTTT. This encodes CASSFLGTGEINEKLFF.

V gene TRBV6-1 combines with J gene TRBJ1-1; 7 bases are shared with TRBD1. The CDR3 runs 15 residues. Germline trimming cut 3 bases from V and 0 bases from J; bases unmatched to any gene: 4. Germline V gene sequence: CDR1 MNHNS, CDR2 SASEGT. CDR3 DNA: TGTGCCAGCAGTGATAAGGGACAGATGAACACTGAAGCTTTCTTT. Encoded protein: CASSDKGQMNTEAFF.

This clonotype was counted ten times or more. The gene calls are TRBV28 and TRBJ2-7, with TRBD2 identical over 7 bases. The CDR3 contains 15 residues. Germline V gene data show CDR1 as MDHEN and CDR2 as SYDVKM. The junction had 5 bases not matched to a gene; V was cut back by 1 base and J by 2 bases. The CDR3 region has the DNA TGTGCCAGCAGTTTATTCCCGGGAGGCCCCTACGAGCAGTACTTC. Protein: CASSLFPGGPYEQYF.

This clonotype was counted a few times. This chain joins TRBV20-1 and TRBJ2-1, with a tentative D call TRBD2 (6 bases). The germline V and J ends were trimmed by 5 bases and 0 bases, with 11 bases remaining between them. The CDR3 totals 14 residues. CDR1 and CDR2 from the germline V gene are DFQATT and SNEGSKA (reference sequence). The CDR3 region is CSAPAAGSYNEQFF. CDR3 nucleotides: TGCAGTGCTCCCGCAGCGGGCTCCTACAATGAGCAGTTCTTC.

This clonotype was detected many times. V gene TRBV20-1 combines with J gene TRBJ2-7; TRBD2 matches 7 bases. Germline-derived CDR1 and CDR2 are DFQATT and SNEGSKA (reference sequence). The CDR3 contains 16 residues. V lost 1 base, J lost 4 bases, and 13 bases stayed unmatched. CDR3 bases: TGCAGTGCTAGAGTTCAACGTGGCGGGAGTCAGTACGAGCAGTACTTC. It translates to CSARVQRGGSQYEQYF.

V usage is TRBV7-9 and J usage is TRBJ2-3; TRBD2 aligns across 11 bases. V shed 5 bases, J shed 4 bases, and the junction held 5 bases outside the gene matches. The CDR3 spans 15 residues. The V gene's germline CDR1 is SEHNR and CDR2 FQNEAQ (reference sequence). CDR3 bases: TGTGCCAGCAGCCGATCGGGACTAGCGGCAGATACGCAGTATTTT. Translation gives CASSRSGLAADTQYF.

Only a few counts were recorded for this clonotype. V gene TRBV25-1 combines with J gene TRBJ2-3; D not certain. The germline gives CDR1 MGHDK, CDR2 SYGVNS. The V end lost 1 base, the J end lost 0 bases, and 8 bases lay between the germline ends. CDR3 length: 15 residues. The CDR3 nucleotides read TGTGCCAGCAGTGAATTAGGCGGAAGCACAGATACGCAGTATTTT. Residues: CASSELGGSTDTQYF.

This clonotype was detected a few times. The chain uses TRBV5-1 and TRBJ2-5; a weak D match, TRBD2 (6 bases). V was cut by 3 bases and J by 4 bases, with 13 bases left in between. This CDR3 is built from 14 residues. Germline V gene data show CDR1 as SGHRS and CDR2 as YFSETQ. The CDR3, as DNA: TGCGCCAGCAGCTATCCGGGTAGCGGAGAGACCCAGTACTTC. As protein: CASSYPGSGETQYF.

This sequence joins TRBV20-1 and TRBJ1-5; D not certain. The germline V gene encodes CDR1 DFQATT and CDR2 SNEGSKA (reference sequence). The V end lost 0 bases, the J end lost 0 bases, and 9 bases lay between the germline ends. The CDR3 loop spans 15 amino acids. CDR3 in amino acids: CSARDRRYSNQPQHF. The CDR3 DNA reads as TGCAGTGCTAGAGATCGGCGGTATAGCAATCAGCCCCAGCATTTT.

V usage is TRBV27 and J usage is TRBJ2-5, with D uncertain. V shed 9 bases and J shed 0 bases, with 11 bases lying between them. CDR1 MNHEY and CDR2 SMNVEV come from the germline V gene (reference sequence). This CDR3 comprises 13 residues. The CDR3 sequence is CASSALNQETQYF. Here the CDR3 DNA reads TGTGCCAGTTCCGCGTTGAACCAAGAGACCCAGTACTTC.

Here the CDR3 reads CASSLAGSDYGYTF. For the CDR3, the DNA is TGTGCCAGCAGCTTAGCAGGGAGCGACTATGGCTACACCTTC. The chain combines TRBV7-9 with TRBJ1-2; D is unresolved. The germline V gene encodes CDR1 SEHNR and CDR2 FQNEAQ (reference sequence). This CDR3 spans 14 amino acids. Trimming removed 0 bases from V and 3 bases from J, with 8 bases in between.

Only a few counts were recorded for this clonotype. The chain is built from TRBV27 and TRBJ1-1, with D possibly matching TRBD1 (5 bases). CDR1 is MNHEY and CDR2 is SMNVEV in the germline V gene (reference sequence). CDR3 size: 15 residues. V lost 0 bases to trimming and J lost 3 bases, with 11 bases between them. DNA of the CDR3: TGTGCCAGCAGTTTATCGGTCGGGGCGGACACTGAAGCTTTCTTT. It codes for CASSLSVGADTEAFF.

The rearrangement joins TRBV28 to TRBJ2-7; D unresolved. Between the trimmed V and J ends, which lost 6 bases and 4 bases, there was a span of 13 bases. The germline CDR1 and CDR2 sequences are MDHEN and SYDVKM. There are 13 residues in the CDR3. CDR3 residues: CASREGSLYEQYF. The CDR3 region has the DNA TGTGCCAGCAGAGAAGGTTCCCTTTACGAGCAGTACTTC. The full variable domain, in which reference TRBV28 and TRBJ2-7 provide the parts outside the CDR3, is DVKVTQSSRYLVKRTGEKVFLECVQDMDHENMFWYRQDPGLGLRLIYFSYDVKMKEKGDIPEGYSVSREKKERFSLILESASTNQTSMYLCASREGSLYEQYFGPGTRLTVT.

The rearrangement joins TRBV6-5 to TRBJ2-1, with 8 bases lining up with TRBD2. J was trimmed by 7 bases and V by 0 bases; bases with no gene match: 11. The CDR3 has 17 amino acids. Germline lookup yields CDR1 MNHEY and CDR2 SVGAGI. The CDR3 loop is CASSYSLPGLGTNEQFF. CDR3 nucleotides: TGTGCCAGCAGTTACTCACTCCCGGGACTAGGGACGAATGAGCAGTTCTTC.

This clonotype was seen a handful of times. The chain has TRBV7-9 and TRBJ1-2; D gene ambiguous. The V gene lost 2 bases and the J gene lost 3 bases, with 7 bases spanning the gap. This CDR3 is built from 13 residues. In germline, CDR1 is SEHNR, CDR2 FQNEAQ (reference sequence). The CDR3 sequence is CASSLPPDYGYTF. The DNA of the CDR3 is TGTGCCAGCAGCTTACCCCCCGACTATGGCTACACCTTC.

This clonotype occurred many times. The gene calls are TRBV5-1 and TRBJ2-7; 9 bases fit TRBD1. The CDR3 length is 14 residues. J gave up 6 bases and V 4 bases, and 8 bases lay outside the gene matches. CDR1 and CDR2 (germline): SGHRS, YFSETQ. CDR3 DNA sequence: TGCGCCAGCAGCCTTGCGGGACAGGGTTTCGAGCAGTACTTC. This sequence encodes CASSLAGQGFEQYF. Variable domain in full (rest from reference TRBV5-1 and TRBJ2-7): KAGVTQTPRYLIKTRGQQVTLSCSPISGHRSVSWYQQTPGQGLQFLFEYFSETQRNKGNFPGRFSGRQFSNSRSEMNVSTLELGDSALYLCASSLAGQGFEQYFGPGTRLTVT.

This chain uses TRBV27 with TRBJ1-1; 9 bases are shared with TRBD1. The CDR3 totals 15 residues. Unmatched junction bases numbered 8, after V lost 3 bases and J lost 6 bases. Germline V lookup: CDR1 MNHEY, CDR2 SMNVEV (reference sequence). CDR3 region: CASSFRPGQGAEAFF. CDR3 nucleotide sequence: TGTGCCAGCAGTTTTAGACCGGGACAGGGAGCTGAAGCTTTCTTT.

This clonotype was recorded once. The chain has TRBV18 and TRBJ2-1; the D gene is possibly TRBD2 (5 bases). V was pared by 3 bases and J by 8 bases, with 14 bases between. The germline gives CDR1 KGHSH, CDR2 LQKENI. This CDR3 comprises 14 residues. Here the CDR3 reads CASSPGVAFDEQFF. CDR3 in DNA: TGTGCCAGCTCACCCGGGGTGGCCTTCGATGAGCAGTTCTTC.

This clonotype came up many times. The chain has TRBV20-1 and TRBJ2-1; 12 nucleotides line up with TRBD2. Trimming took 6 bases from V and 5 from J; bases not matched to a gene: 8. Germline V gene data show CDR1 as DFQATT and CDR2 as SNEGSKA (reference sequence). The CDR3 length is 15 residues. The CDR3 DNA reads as TGCAGTGCCCGTGGACTAGCGGGAAGGGACAATGAGCAGTTCTTC. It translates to CSARGLAGRDNEQFF.

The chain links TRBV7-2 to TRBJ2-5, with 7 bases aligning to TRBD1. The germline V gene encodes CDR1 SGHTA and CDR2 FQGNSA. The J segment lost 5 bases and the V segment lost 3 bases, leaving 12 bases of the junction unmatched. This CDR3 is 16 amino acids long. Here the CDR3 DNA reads TGTGCCAGCAGCTTGCAGGTGGACAGGCGACGGGAGACCCAGTACTTC. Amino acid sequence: CASSLQVDRRRETQYF.

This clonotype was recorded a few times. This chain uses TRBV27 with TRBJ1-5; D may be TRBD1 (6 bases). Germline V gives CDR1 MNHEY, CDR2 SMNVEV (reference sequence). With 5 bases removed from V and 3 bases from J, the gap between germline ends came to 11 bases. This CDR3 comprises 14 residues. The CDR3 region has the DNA TGTGCCAGCAGTACTAGGGGGGTCAATCAGCCCCAGCATTTT. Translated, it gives CASSTRGVNQPQHF.

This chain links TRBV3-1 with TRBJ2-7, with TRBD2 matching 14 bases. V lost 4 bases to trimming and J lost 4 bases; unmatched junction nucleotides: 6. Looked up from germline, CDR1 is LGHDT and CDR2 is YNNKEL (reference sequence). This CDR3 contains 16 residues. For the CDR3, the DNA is TGTGCCAGCAGCCGACTAGCGGGGGGGCCAGTTTACGAGCAGTACTTC. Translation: CASSRLAGGPVYEQYF.

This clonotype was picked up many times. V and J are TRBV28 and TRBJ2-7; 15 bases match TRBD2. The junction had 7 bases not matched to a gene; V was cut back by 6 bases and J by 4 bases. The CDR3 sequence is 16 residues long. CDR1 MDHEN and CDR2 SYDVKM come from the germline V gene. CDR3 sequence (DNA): TGTGCCAGCAGGAAGGGACTAGCGGGAGGAGGATACGAGCAGTACTTC. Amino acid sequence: CASRKGLAGGGYEQYF.

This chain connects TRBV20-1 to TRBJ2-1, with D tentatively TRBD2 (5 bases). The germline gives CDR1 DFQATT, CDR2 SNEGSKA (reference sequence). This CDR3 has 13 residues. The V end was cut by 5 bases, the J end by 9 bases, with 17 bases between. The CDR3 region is CSASRGLFGEQFF. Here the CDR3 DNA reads TGCAGTGCTTCCCGAGGGCTGTTTGGTGAGCAGTTCTTC.